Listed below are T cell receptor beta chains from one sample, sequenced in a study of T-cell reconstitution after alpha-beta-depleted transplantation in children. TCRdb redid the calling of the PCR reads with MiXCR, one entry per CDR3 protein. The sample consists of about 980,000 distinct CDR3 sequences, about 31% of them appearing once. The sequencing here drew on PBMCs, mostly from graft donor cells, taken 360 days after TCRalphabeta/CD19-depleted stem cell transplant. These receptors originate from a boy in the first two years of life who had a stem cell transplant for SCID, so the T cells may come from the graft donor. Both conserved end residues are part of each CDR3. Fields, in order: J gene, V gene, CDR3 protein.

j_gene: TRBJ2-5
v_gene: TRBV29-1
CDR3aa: CSVGGKAPAGNSRPQETQYF

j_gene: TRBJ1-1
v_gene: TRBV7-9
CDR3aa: CASSLGSDTEAFF

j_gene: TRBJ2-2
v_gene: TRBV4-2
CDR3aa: CASSQDHGPLDPGELFF

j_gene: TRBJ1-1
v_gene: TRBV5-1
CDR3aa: CASSTGRKGELGTEAFF

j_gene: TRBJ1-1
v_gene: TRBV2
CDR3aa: CASSEEGNTEAFF

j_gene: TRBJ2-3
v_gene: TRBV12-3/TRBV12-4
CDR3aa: CASSTGTSGQRGDTQYF

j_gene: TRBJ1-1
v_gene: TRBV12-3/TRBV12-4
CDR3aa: CASSIQGAQNTEAFF

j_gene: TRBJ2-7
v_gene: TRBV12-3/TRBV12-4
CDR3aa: CASMVAGTYEQYF

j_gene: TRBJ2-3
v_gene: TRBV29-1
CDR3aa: CSVETRATQYF

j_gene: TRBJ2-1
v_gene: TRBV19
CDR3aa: CASSMDRTVDERGVYNEQFF

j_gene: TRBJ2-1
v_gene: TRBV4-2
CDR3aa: CASSPNPLGPAGGNEQFF

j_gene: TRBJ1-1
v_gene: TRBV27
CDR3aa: CASSILYSAEAFF

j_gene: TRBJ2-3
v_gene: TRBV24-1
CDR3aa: CATSDPSGGATDTQYF

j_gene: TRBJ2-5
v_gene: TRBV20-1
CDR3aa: CSVARAAQETQYF

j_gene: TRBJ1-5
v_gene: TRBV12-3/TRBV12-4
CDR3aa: CASSFGLSNQPQHF

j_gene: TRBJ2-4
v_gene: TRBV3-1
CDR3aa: CASSQDGGRKNIQYF

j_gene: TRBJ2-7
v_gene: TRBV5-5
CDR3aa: CASRNRDRGLEQYF

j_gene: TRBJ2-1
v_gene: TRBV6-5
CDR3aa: CASTYNSGGARHNEQFF

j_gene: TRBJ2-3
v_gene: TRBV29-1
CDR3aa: CSGFTDTQYF

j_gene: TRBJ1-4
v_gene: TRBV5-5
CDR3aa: CASSPRGPATNEKLFF

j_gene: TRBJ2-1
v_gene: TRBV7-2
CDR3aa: CASSLAGLIPDNEQFF

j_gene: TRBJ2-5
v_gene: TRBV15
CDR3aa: CATSRDGGRETQYF

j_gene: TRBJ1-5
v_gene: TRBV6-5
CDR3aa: CASSYGPVQPQHF

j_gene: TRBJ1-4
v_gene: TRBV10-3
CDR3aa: CAMGATGGPNEKLFF

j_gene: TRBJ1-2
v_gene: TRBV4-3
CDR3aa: CASSQGAGPRNYGYTF

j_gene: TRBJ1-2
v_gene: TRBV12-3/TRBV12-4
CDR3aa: CASKVAGSKTFYGYTF

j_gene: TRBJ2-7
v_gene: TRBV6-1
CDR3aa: CASTMTGAPTYEQYF

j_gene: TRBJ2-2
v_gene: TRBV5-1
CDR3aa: CASSRLENTGELFF

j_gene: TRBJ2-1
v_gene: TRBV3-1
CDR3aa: CASEGGLNEQFF

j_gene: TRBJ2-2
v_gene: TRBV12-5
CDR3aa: CASGLVALAGANTGELFF

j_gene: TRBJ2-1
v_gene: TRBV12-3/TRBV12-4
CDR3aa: CASKRGGSSYNEQFF

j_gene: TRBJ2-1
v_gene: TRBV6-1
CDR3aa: CASRPWLGTTYNEQFF

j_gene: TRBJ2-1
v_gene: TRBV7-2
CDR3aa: CASRGGGSYNEQFF

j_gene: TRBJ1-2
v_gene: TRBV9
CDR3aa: CASSVGYGGYTF

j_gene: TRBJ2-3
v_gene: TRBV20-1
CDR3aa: CSARSVAGPTDTQYF

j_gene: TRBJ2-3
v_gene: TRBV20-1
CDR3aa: CSARGGGQGYEDTQYF